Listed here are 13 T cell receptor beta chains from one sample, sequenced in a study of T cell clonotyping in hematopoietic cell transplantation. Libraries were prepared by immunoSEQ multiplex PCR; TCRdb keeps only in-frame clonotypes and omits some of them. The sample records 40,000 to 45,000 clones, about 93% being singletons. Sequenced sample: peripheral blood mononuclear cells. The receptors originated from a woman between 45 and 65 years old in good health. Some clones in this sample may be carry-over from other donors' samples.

CDR3: CASSILGQGNTEAFF. DNA of the CDR3: TGTGCCAGTAGTATATTGGGACAGGGGAACACTGAAGCTTTCTTT. The rearrangement uses TRBV19 and TRBJ1-1; 9 nucleotides agree with TRBD1. The ends lost 2 bases at V and 1 base at J; junction bases unmatched: 2. The germline gives CDR1 LNHDA, CDR2 SQIVND (reference sequence). CDR3 length equals 15 residues.

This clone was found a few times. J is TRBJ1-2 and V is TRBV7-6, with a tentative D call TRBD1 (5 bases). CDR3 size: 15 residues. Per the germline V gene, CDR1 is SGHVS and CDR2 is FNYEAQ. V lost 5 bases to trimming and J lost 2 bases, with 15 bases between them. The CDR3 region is CASSPQGTANYGYTF. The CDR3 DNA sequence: TGTGCCAGCAGCCCACAAGGGACGGCGAACTATGGCTACACCTTC.

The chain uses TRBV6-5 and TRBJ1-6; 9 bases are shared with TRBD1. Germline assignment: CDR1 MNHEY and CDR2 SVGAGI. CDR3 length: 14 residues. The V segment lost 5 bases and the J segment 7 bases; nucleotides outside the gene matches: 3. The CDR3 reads CASSRQGENSPLHF. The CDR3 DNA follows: TGTGCCAGCAGTCGACAGGGGGAGAATTCACCCCTCCACTTT.

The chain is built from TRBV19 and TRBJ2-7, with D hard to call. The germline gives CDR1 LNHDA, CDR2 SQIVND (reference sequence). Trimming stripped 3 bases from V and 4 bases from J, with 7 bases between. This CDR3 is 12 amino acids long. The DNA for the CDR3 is TGTGCCAGTAGTATTTCCGAATACGAGCAGTACTTC. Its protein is CASSISEYEQYF.

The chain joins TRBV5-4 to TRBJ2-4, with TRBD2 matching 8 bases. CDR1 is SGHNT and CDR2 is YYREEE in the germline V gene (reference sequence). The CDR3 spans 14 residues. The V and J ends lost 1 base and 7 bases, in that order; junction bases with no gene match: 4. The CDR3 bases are TGTGCCAGCAGCTTGAAAGGGACTAGTAACATTCAGTACTTC. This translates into CASSLKGTSNIQYF.

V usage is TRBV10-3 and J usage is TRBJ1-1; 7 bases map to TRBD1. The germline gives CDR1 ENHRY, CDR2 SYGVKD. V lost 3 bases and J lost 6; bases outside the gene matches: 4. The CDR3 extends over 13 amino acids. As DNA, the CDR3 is TGTGCCATCAGTGAATACAGGGGCGCTGAAGCTTTCTTT. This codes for CAISEYRGAEAFF.

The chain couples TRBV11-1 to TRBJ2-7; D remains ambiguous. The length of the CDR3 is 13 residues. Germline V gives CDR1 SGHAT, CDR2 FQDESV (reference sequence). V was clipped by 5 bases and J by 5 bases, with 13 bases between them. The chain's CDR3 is CASSPVSIDEQYF. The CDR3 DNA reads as TGTGCCAGCAGCCCTGTAAGCATCGACGAGCAGTACTTC.

CDR3 nucleotides: TGTGCCATCGACAGACAAGAGACCCAGTACTTC. This translates into CAIDRQETQYF. This chain links TRBV2 with TRBJ2-5; D might be TRBD1 (5 bases). The CDR3 length is 11 residues. Deletions cut 10 bases from V and 2 bases from J, with 8 bases between. Germline V CDR1 and CDR2: SNHLY, FYNNEI.

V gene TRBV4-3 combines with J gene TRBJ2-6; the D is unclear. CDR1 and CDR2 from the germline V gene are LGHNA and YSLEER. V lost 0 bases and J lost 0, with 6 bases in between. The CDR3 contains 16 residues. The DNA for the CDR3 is TGCGCCAGCAGCCAAGATATCAGCTCTGGGGCCAACGTCCTGACTTTC. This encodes CASSQDISSGANVLTF.

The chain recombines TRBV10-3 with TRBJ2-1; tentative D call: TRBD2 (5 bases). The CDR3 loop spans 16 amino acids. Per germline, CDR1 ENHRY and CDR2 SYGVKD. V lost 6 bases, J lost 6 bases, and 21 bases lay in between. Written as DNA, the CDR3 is TGTGCCATCAGCCCCCGCGGAGGTTGGGTGGTCAATGAGCAGTTCTTC. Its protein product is CAISPRGGWVVNEQFF.

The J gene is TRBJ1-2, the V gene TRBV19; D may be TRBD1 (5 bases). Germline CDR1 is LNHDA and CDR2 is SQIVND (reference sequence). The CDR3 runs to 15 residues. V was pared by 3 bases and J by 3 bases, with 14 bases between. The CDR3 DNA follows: TGTGCCAGTAGTATCCGAAGGGGCTCGGACTATGGCTACACCTTC. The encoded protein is CASSIRRGSDYGYTF.

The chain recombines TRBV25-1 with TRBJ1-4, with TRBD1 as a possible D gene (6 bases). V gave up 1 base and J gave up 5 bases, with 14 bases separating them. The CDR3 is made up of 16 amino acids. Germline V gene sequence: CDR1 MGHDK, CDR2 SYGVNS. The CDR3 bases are TGTGCCAGCAGTGAATCAAAACCGGGACACAATGAAAAACTGTTTTTT. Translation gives CASSESKPGHNEKLFF.

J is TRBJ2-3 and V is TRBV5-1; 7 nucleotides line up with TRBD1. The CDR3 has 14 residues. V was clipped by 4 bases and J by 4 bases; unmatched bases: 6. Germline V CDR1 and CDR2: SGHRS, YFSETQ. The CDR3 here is CASSPGTESDTQYF. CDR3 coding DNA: TGCGCCAGCAGCCCTGGGACAGAATCAGATACGCAGTATTTT.